These T cell receptor beta chains were read from a single sample in a study of T cell responses to AZD1222 COVID-19 vaccine. Some clones are missing from TCRdb's copy, which holds only in-frame ones; the method was immunoSEQ multiplex PCR. The sample yields about 120,000 clones, approximately 85% seen once. Specimen: peripheral blood, collected on day 0 of AZD1222 vaccination. Receptors were obtained from an adult in good health. The CDR3 runs from the conserved cysteine through the conserved F or W. A D gene is named only where the DNA matches it firmly. Size tells how often a clone was seen (once, few, many) or the class of an expanded clone, and some rows leave it out.

d_gene | j_gene | v_gene | abundance | CDR3nt | CDR3aa
NA | TRBJ2-7 | TRBV6-5 | NA | TGTGCCAGCAGTTACTCGGCAGGGAAGTACGAGCAGTACTTC | CASSYSAGKYEQYF
NA | TRBJ2-7 | TRBV4-3 | few | TGCGCCAGCAGCCAAGTCCAGGGACTCTCCTACGAGCAGTACTTC | CASSQVQGLSYEQYF
TRBD1 | TRBJ1-1 | TRBV6-6 | NA | TGTGCCAGCAGGGACAGGGTCGGGAACACTGAAGCTTTCTTT | CASRDRVGNTEAFF
TRBD2 | TRBJ2-1 | TRBV4-3 | NA | TGCGCCAGCAGCCGGGGACTAGCTCAGAGCTCCTACAATGAGCAGTTCTTC | CASSRGLAQSSYNEQFF
NA | TRBJ1-1 | TRBV6-5 | NA | TGTGCCAGCACGGACAGAAGGAACACTGAAGCTTTCTTT | CASTDRRNTEAFF
TRBD1 | TRBJ1-2 | TRBV6-1 | NA | TGTGCCAGCAGTGGCCGGGACAGGGGATATGGGGTCTATGGCTACACCTTC | CASSGRDRGYGVYGYTF
NA | TRBJ1-2 | TRBV28 | NA | TGTGCCAGCATCGGCGGGGTACAGGGCAACTATGGCTACACCTTC | CASIGGVQGNYGYTF
TRBD2 | TRBJ2-3 | TRBV5-4 | NA | TGTGCCAGCAGCCGCCGACTAGCGGAAGTGGATACGCAGTATTTT | CASSRRLAEVDTQYF
TRBD1 | TRBJ2-3 | TRBV19 | NA | TGTGCCAGTAGTACCAGGACAGGCAGCACAGATACGCAGTATTTT | CASSTRTGSTDTQYF
TRBD2 | TRBJ2-7 | TRBV4-3 | NA | TGCGCCAGCAGCCAAGATAGCGGGTTCTACGAGCAGTACTTC | CASSQDSGFYEQYF
TRBD1 | TRBJ1-1 | TRBV7-2 | once | TGTGCCAGCAGCTTAGGGGGACAGGGCTGGTCTGAAGCTTTCTTT | CASSLGGQGWSEAFF
TRBD1 | TRBJ1-2 | TRBV20-1 | NA | TGCAGTGCCCGGGACAGATTTATCCCCTTC | CSARDRFIPF
NA | TRBJ1-5 | TRBV19 | NA | TGTGCCAGTAGTATCGGGCGACAGATGATCAATCAGCCCCAGCATTTT | CASSIGRQMINQPQHF
NA | TRBJ1-1 | TRBV2 | NA | TGTGCCAGCAGTGCTACAGGGTTCACTGAAGCTTTCTTT | CASSATGFTEAFF
NA | TRBJ2-3 | TRBV7-3 | NA | TGTGCCAGCAGCCAAGGCGGGAATACGCAGTATTTT | CASSQGGNTQYF
NA | TRBJ2-2 | TRBV5-1 | NA | TGCGCCAGCAGCTTGACGGGAGTGGGCACCGGGGAGCTGTTTTTT | CASSLTGVGTGELFF
TRBD2 | TRBJ2-2 | TRBV29-1 | NA | TGCAGCGTTGAATCGCCGCGGGAGGGTACCGGGGAGCTGTTTTTT | CSVESPREGTGELFF
NA | TRBJ2-1 | TRBV13 | NA | TGTGCCAGCAGCTTAAGGGGCAGCTTCTACAATGAGCAGTTCTTC | CASSLRGSFYNEQFF
TRBD1 | TRBJ2-7 | TRBV7-2 | NA | TGTGCCAGCAGCTTAGCGGCGACAGGGGTATTATCCTACGAGCAGTACTTC | CASSLAATGVLSYEQYF
TRBD1 | TRBJ2-7 | TRBV7-9 | NA | TGTGCCAGCAGCCTAGGGGGACAGGGGGGCGAGCAGTACTTC | CASSLGGQGGEQYF
NA | TRBJ2-5 | TRBV7-2 | NA | TGTGCCAGCAGCTTAGGCCGGACAGCTGGGGGAGAGACCCAGTACTTC | CASSLGRTAGGETQYF
NA | TRBJ2-5 | TRBV30 | NA | TGTGCCTGGATTCCTCAGGGGGAGACCCAGTACTTC | CAWIPQGETQYF
TRBD1 | TRBJ1-2 | TRBV18 | NA | TGTGCCAGCTCACCATCGGGGACAGAAGCCTATGGCTACACCTTC | CASSPSGTEAYGYTF